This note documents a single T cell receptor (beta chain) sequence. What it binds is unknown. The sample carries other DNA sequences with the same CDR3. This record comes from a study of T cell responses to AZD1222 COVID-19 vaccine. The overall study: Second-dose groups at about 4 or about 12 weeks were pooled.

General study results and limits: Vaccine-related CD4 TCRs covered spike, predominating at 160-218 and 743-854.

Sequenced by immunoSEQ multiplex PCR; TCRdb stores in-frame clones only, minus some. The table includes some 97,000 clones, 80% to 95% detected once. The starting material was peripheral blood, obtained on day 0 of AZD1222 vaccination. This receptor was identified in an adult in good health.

Here the CDR3 reads CASSLSGSDTQYF. CDR3 nucleotides: TGTGCCAGCAGCTTATCAGGATCAGATACGCAGTATTTT. The rearrangement joins TRBV7-3 to TRBJ2-3; D not certain. The CDR3 has 13 residues. Germline assignment: CDR1 SGHTA and CDR2 FQGTGA. Trimming removed 2 bases from V and 4 bases from J, with 7 bases in between.